This T cell receptor beta chain was observed in a study of blood T cell repertoires in COVID-19. For the study at large: Researchers got acute and convalescent COVID-19 samples from the United States, Italy and Spain. PBMCs, B-cell-depleted T cells, or T cells were the source of the cDNA or gDNA that made up the material.

This clone was recorded once. The CDR3 spans 19 residues. After removal of 3 bases from V and 0 bases from J, the junction contained 12 bases not matched to a gene. Germline loops: CDR1 KGHSH, CDR2 LQKENI. Authors' data handling: Reference gene primer amplification gave estimated nucleated cell counts. The method was immunoSEQ multiplex PCR; TCRdb's version includes in-frame clones alone and lacks a portion of them. V and J calls and clone size are copied from that table; D and trimming were computed from the DNA. Among about 99,000 clones listed, roughly nine tenths were seen once. This TCR derives from a woman aged 55-75 years with acute or convalescent COVID-19. The chain links TRBV18 to TRBJ2-1; 9 bases are shared with TRBD2. Specimen: peripheral blood. CDR3 in DNA: TGTGCCAGCTCACCTCTCCCACGGACTAGCGCTAGCTCCTACAATGAGCAGTTCTTC. Protein sequence: CASSPLPRTSASSYNEQFF.